Presented here are 9 T cell receptor beta chains from one specimen sequenced in a study of Graves' ophthalmopathy and Graves' hyperthyroidism. RNA transcripts were the template, and TCR beta CDR3 regions were amplified from them. The library came from an HTBI-primed first-round RT-PCR and a second-round multiplex PCR. TCRdb redid the calling of the multiplex PCR reads with MiXCR, one entry per CDR3 protein. The sample gives around 1.1 million distinct CDR3 sequences, less than 45% of which show up once; around 10% is in the top ten. Sequenced sample: peripheral blood or thyroid tissue (not recorded which). The receptor set was obtained from an adult man with Graves' hyperthyroidism.

This clonotype has just a few counts. The rearrangement joins TRBV19 to TRBJ2-3, with D unresolved. This CDR3 has 14 residues. The V gene's germline CDR1 is LNHDA and CDR2 SQIVND (reference sequence). V lost 4 bases and J 5 bases, leaving 13 bases between the germline ends. CDR3 residues: CASSSHPFGDTQYF. In DNA form, the CDR3 reads TGTGCCAGTAGTAGCCACCCATTTGGAGATACGCAGTATTTT.

This chain uses TRBV5-1 with TRBJ1-2; D possibly corresponds to TRBD1 (5 bases). The CDR3 totals 14 residues. Trimming shortened V by 4 bases and J by 3 bases, and 13 bases separated the two germline ends. Germline CDR1 reads SGHRS; CDR2 reads YFSETQ. DNA of the CDR3: TGCGCCAGCAGCCCTATCGACAGCGACTATGGCTACACCTTC. Translation gives CASSPIDSDYGYTF.

As for this clonotype: Given a much more abundant clone one base away, this may be a read error. The V call is TRBV5-6, the J call TRBJ1-2; the D gene is possibly TRBD1 (6 bases). The germline gives CDR1 SGHDT, CDR2 YYEEEE. The CDR3 loop spans 13 amino acids. DNA of the CDR3: TGTGTCAGCAGCCTGGATAGGGGGTTTGGCTACACCTTC. This sequence encodes CVSSLDRGFGYTF.

This clonotype has at least ten counts. The rearrangement joins TRBV7-2 to TRBJ2-5; D not certain. The CDR3 totals 17 residues. Germline CDR1 is SGHTA and CDR2 is FQGNSA. Between the trimmed V and J ends, which lost 3 bases and 3 bases, there was a span of 20 bases. The CDR3 is CASSFQTELDGKETQYF. The CDR3 region has the DNA TGTGCCAGCAGCTTTCAAACAGAGCTGGACGGTAAAGAGACCCAGTACTTC.

This clonotype occurred a few times. This rearrangement joins TRBV24-1 to TRBJ2-3; TRBD2 aligns across 9 bases. The CDR3 sequence is 16 residues long. Trimming took 2 bases from V and 1 from J; bases not matched to a gene: 3. From germline, CDR1 is KGHDR and CDR2 SFDVKD. The chain's CDR3 is CATSDWGGRGTDTQYF. CDR3 DNA sequence: TGTGCCACCAGTGATTGGGGCGGGAGGGGCACAGATACGCAGTATTTT.

As concerns this clonotype: A junction end diverges from the germline sequence, so it may reflect a read error. The chain joins TRBV5-5 to TRBJ2-5; 9 nucleotides match TRBD2. The germline V gene has CDR1 SGHKS and CDR2 YYEKEE (reference sequence). This CDR3 has 15 residues. CDR3 DNA: TGTGTCAGCAGCTTCAAAGCGGGGGGCCAAGAGACCCAGTACTTC. Translation gives CVSSFKAGGQETQYF.

The V call is TRBV14, the J call TRBJ1-6; D unresolved. Germline V gene sequence: CDR1 SGHDN, CDR2 FVKESK. V gave up 1 base and J gave up 7 bases, with 8 bases separating them. The CDR3 totals 14 residues. The CDR3 DNA follows: TGTGCCAGCAGCCAAGGTCTAGAAAATTCACCCCTCCACTTT. This gives the protein CASSQGLENSPLHF.

V gene TRBV29-1 combines with J gene TRBJ2-5; D is ambiguous. The germline V and J ends were trimmed by 8 bases and 0 bases, with 13 bases remaining between them. The CDR3 is made up of 13 amino acids. Germline V gene data show CDR1 as SQVTM and CDR2 as ANQGSEA. CDR3 loop: CSSAWADQETQYF. The CDR3 nucleotides are TGCAGCTCGGCTTGGGCAGACCAAGAGACCCAGTACTTC. Based on the CDR3 plus reference TRBV29-1 and TRBJ2-5, the full variable domain is SAVISQKPSRDICQRGTSLTIQCQVDSQVTMMFWYRQQPGQSLTLIATANQGSEATYESGFVIDKFPISRPNLTFSTLTVSNMSPEDSSIYLCSSAWADQETQYFGPGTRLLVL.

This chain connects TRBV29-1 to TRBJ2-7; D possibly corresponds to TRBD2 (5 bases). Trimming shortened V by 4 bases and J by 10 bases, and 14 bases separated the two germline ends. CDR1 is SQVTM, CDR2 ANQGSEA, per germline. CDR3 length: 11 residues. CDR3 nucleotides: TGCAGCGTTGCGGGAAGCGCCGATCAGTACTTC. It encodes CSVAGSADQYF.